A single sample is the source of the 21 T cell receptor beta chains below, sequenced in a study of T-cell memory formation after mild COVID-19. A single record per CDR3 protein comes from TCRdb applying MiXCR to the 5' RACE reads. The table includes approximately 350,000 distinct CDR3 sequences, around an eighth detected once. The sequencing sample was made of PBMCs or a T cell subset sorted from them (not recorded which). Receptors originate from a man aged 18 to 35 who had mild COVID-19 (a few samples of this study predate the infection). Cell type and time point are not known.

This clonotype was found a few times. This chain uses TRBV12-3 or TRBV12-4 with TRBJ2-1; unclear D gene. V lost 1 base, J lost 3 bases, and 7 bases lay in between. The CDR3 has 14 amino acids. Written as DNA, the CDR3 is TGTGCCAGCAGTTTAGTGTATAGCTACAATGAGCAGTTCTTC. Residues: CASSLVYSYNEQFF.

The sample holds many counts of this clonotype. This chain links TRBV5-1 with TRBJ2-2; 8 nucleotides match TRBD1. Per the germline V gene, CDR1 is SGHRS and CDR2 is YFSETQ. The CDR3 sequence is 15 residues long. Unmatched junction bases numbered 6, after V lost 4 bases and J lost 4 bases. The CDR3 DNA reads TGCGCCAGCAGCACCGGGACAGGCCCCACCGGGGAGCTGTTTTTT. The encoded protein is CASSTGTGPTGELFF.

This clonotype was counted many times. This chain connects TRBV4-3 to TRBJ2-7, with D perhaps matching TRBD2 (5 bases). This CDR3 spans 13 amino acids. Germline V lookup: CDR1 LGHNA, CDR2 YSLEER. Trimming removed 1 base at V and 6 bases at J, with 10 bases between. In DNA, the CDR3 is TGCGCCAGCAGCCAAGTCGGCCGGGGCGAGCAGTACTTC. Its protein is CASSQVGRGEQYF.

This clonotype was found a few times. This chain uses TRBV10-3 with TRBJ2-7; 8 nucleotides match TRBD1. V lost 3 bases, J lost 6 bases, and 7 bases stayed unmatched. This CDR3 has 14 amino acids. Per germline, CDR1 ENHRY and CDR2 SYGVKD. In nucleotides, the CDR3 is TGTGCCATCAGTGACGGAGACAGGGGTGCCGAGCAGTACTTC. It yields the protein CAISDGDRGAEQYF.

This clonotype was seen more than once but under ten times. The CDR3 DNA is TGTGCCAGCAGCTTTGGTGGGGCCAACGTCCTGACTTTC. This gives the protein CASSFGGANVLTF. The chain links TRBV5-6 to TRBJ2-6; D not certain. This CDR3 is built from 13 residues. V lost 2 bases and J 3 bases, leaving 3 bases between the germline ends. Germline CDR1 is SGHDT and CDR2 is YYEEEE.

The CDR3 loop reads CATWDSTYEQYF. CDR3 coding DNA: TGTGCCACGTGGGACAGCACCTACGAGCAGTACTTC. The chain carries TRBV28 and TRBJ2-7, with TRBD1 matching over 7 bases. Germline V CDR1 and CDR2: MDHEN, SYDVKM. This CDR3 is built from 12 residues. The trim removed 10 bases at V and 2 bases at J, leaving 5 bases unmatched.

There are a few counts of this clonotype. J is TRBJ1-1 and V is TRBV7-2; tentative D call: TRBD1 (5 bases). Trimming stripped 4 bases from V and 0 bases from J, with 24 bases between. The germline V gene has CDR1 SGHTA and CDR2 FQGNSA. The CDR3 spans 19 residues. The CDR3 loop reads CASSWEVAGRIGVNTEAFF. The CDR3 coding sequence is TGTGCCAGCAGCTGGGAGGTAGCAGGGAGGATCGGGGTGAACACTGAAGCTTTCTTT.

V gene TRBV5-5 combines with J gene TRBJ1-1, with D possibly being TRBD1 (6 bases). The CDR3 is 16 residues long. Germline loops: CDR1 SGHKS, CDR2 YYEKEE (reference sequence). Trimming left V 4 bases short and J 0 bases short, with 16 bases between. DNA of the CDR3: TGTGCCAGCAGCATGGGCACAGGGATCATGAACACTGAAGCTTTCTTT. This sequence encodes CASSMGTGIMNTEAFF.

This clonotype was recorded a few times. This chain links TRBV7-9 with TRBJ2-1, with TRBD1 matching 9 bases. CDR3 length equals 16 residues. V was clipped by 5 bases and J by 0 bases; unmatched bases: 5. Per the germline V gene, CDR1 is SEHNR and CDR2 is FQNEAQ (reference sequence). CDR3 DNA: TGTGCCAGCAGCCCAGGACAGGGGAGCTCCTACAATGAGCAGTTCTTC. Its protein product is CASSPGQGSSYNEQFF.

The rearrangement uses TRBV18 and TRBJ1-1, with 8 bases that match TRBD1. Germline lookup yields CDR1 KGHSH and CDR2 LQKENI. V lost 3 bases to trimming and J lost 0 bases; unmatched junction nucleotides: 6. This CDR3 contains 16 residues. CDR3 amino acids: CASSPQGASMNTEAFF. The CDR3 region has the DNA TGTGCCAGCTCACCTCAGGGGGCTTCCATGAACACTGAAGCTTTCTTT.

In its sample, this clonotype was seen a few times. The chain links TRBV9 to TRBJ1-3; possible D gene TRBD1, 5 bases. The CDR3 runs 16 residues. Germline lookup yields CDR1 SGDLS and CDR2 YYNGEE. V lost 0 bases to trimming and J lost 0 bases, with 10 bases between them. Written as DNA, the CDR3 is TGTGCCAGCAGCGTAGAGGCAGGGACCTCTGGAAACACCATATATTTT. Protein product: CASSVEAGTSGNTIYF.

The CDR3 protein is CASSLETSGAEETQYF. In DNA form, the CDR3 reads TGTGCCAGCAGCCTTGAGACTAGCGGGGCGGAAGAGACCCAGTACTTC. The chain joins TRBV3-1 to TRBJ2-5, with 11 bases that match TRBD2. The J segment lost 3 bases and the V segment lost 4 bases, leaving 7 bases of the junction unmatched. The CDR3 consists of 16 residues. CDR1 LGHDT and CDR2 YNNKEL come from the germline V gene (reference sequence).

This sequence joins TRBV6-4 and TRBJ1-1; D is perhaps TRBD1 (5 bases). The ends were cut back, 0 bases at V and 1 base at J, with 6 bases in the middle. Germline V gene sequence: CDR1 MRHNA, CDR2 SNTAGT. The CDR3 spans 14 residues. CDR3 sequence: CASSDSGENTEAFF. CDR3 nucleotides: TGTGCCAGCAGTGACTCGGGGGAGAACACTGAAGCTTTCTTT.

This clonotype was seen many times. This chain uses TRBV21-1 with TRBJ2-6; the table's TRBD1 call for D was not verified on the DNA. TRBV21-1 corresponds to a pseudogene. The CDR3 contains 18 residues. In DNA form, the CDR3 reads TGTGCCAGCGAAATGTCCGGACAGGCCTTTTCTGGGGCCAACGTCCTGACTTTC. As protein: CASEMSGQAFSGANVLTF.

This chain links TRBV19 with TRBJ2-7; D not resolved. CDR1 is LNHDA and CDR2 is SQIVND in the germline V gene (reference sequence). V was cut by 11 bases and J by 1 base, with 9 bases left in between. The CDR3 spans 11 residues. CDR3 residues: CAWDSSYEQYF. CDR3 sequence (DNA): TGTGCCTGGGATTCATCCTACGAGCAGTACTTC.

This chain links TRBV5-4 with TRBJ2-3, with D possibly matching TRBD1 (6 bases). The CDR3 length is 12 residues. Trimming left V 5 bases short and J 10 bases short, with 14 bases between. Looked up from germline, CDR1 is SGHNT and CDR2 is YYREEE (reference sequence). The CDR3 reads CASRQGVGAQYF. CDR3 coding DNA: TGTGCCAGCAGACAGGGCGTGGGCGCGCAGTATTTT.

This clonotype was counted a few times. The rearrangement uses TRBV20-1 and TRBJ2-1; no firm D call. Trimming took 3 bases from V and 5 from J, leaving 14 bases between them. The CDR3 spans 14 residues. Germline V gene lookup returns CDR1 DFQATT and CDR2 SNEGSKA (reference sequence). This CDR3 reads CSARGSVYNNEQFF. CDR3 sequence (DNA): TGCAGTGCTAGGGGTTCTGTCTACAACAATGAGCAGTTCTTC.

There are a few counts of this clonotype. The rearrangement links TRBV3-1 to TRBJ1-4; possibly TRBD1 for D (5 bases). The CDR3 is 14 residues long. Germline loops: CDR1 LGHDT, CDR2 YNNKEL (reference sequence). Trimming removed 1 base from V and 15 bases from J, with 18 bases in between. The CDR3 loop is CASSQGPGTWPMFF. The DNA of the CDR3 is TGTGCCAGCAGCCAAGGCCCGGGGACCTGGCCCATGTTTTTT.

This clonotype has at least ten counts. The V and J genes are TRBV20-1 and TRBJ2-7, with 10 bases aligning to TRBD2. CDR3 length: 16 residues. Germline trimming cut 3 bases from V and 2 bases from J; bases unmatched to any gene: 10. The germline V gene has CDR1 DFQATT and CDR2 SNEGSKA (reference sequence). CDR3 bases: TGCAGTGCTAGCTACCTTAGCGGGGGGACTACCTACGAGCAGTACTTC. Translated: CSASYLSGGTTYEQYF.

This clonotype was seen only a few times. The chain couples TRBV20-1 to TRBJ1-6; D ambiguous. The CDR3 is 15 residues long. The germline V gene has CDR1 DFQATT and CDR2 SNEGSKA (reference sequence). V lost 6 bases and J 7 bases, leaving 19 bases between the germline ends. The CDR3 reads CSARPLGGRNSPLHF. The DNA of the CDR3 is TGCAGTGCCAGGCCTCTGGGTGGCCGGAATTCACCCCTCCACTTT.

A note on this clonotype: A much more abundant neighbour one base away suggests this may be a read error. The chain couples TRBV5-1 to TRBJ2-2; D is unclear. Germline CDR1 SGHRS, CDR2 YFSETQ. The CDR3 runs 16 residues. CDR3 nucleotide sequence: TGCGCCAGCACCTTGGGATCCTTAGAAACCACCGGGGAGCTGTTTTTT. Encoded protein: CASTLGSLETTGELFF.